This entry features one T cell receptor beta chain sequence. The ends were cut back, 3 bases at V and 4 bases at J, with 6 bases in the middle. Germline lookup yields CDR1 DFQATT and CDR2 SNEGSKA (reference sequence). The CDR3 is 11 residues long. The sample originates from a study of blood T cell repertoires in COVID-19. Clones were read by immunoSEQ multiplex PCR, and TCRdb kept only the in-frame ones, dropping some. The profile shows around 300,000 clones, about nine tenths of them singletons. The sample consisted of PBMCs or T cells enriched from blood (not recorded which). V is TRBV20-1 and J is TRBJ2-5; the D is unclear. The sequence came from a woman aged 25-40 years who had recovered from COVID-19. In DNA, the CDR3 is TGCAGTGCTAGTGCCAGAGAGACCCAGTACTTC. This translates into CSASARETQYF.